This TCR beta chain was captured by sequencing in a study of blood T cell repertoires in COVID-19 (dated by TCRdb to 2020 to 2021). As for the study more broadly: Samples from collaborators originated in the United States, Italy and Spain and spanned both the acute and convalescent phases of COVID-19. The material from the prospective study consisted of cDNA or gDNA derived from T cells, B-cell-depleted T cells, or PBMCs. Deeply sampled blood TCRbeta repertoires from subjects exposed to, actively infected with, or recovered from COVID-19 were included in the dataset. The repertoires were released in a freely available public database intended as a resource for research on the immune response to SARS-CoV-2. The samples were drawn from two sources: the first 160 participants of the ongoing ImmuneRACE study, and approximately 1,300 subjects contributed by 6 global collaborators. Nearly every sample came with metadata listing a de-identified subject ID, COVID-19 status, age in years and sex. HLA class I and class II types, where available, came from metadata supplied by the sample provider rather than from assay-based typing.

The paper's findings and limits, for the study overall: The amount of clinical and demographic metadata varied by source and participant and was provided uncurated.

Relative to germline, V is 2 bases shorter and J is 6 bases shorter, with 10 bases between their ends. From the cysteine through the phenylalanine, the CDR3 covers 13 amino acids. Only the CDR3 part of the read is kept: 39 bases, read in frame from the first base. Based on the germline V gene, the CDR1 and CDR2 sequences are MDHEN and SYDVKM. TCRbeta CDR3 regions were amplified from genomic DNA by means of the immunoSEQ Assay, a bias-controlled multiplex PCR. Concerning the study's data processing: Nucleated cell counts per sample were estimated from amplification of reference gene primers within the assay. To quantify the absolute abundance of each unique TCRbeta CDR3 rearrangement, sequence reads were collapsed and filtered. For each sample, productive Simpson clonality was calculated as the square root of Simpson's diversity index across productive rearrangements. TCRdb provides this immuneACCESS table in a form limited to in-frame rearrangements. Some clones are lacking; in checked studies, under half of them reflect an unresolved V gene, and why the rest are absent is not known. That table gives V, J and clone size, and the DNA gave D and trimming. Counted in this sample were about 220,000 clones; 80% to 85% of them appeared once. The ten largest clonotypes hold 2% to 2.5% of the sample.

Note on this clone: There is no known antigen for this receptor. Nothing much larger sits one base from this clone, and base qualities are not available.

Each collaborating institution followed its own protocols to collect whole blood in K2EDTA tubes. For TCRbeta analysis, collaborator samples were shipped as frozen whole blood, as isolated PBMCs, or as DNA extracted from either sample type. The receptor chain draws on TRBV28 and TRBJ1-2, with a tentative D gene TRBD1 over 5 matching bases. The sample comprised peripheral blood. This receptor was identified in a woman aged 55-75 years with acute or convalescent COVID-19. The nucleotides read TGTGCCAGCAGTTTAGGGGCGCGCAATGGCTACACCTTC. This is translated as CASSLGARNGYTF.